The 17 T cell receptor beta chains given below trace back to one sample, sequenced in a study of T-cell reconstitution after alpha-beta-depleted transplantation in children. Library preparation (for TCRbeta) was performed with unique molecular identifiers. TCRdb ran MiXCR on the PCR reads and lists one entry per CDR3 protein. Of approximately 290,000 distinct CDR3 sequences listed, around a tenth are singletons. This specimen was peripheral blood, taken 180 days after TCRalphabeta/CD19-depleted stem cell transplant. The receptors shown here come from a male patient aged 2 to 10 who had a stem cell transplant for chronic granulomatous disease, so the T cells may come from the graft donor.

To note about this clonotype: One end of the junction does not line up with germline, which may come from a read error. The chain carries TRBV30 and TRBJ1-6, with 7 bases identical to TRBD1. Germline assignment: CDR1 GTSNPN and CDR2 SVGIG (reference sequence). The CDR3 length is 16 residues. The CDR3 spells CAWSPGQTSFNSPLHF. The CDR3 DNA follows: TGTGCCTGGAGCCCGGGACAGACCTCCTTTAATTCACCCCTCCACTTT.

In its sample, this clonotype was seen many times. In DNA, the CDR3 is TGTGCCAGCAGTTACAGGGACCTCTACGAGCAGTACTTC. Its protein product is CASSYRDLYEQYF. J is TRBJ2-7 and V is TRBV6-2 or TRBV6-3; either TRBD1 or TRBD2 may supply D (5 bases each). This CDR3 has 13 residues. Germline CDR1 and CDR2: MNHEY and SVGEGT. V lost 2 bases and J 3 bases, leaving 8 bases between the germline ends.

This clonotype was counted many times. The V and J genes are TRBV27 and TRBJ2-7; TRBD2 agrees at 9 bases. Germline V gene data show CDR1 as MNHEY and CDR2 as SMNVEV (reference sequence). This CDR3 is built from 15 residues. The V segment lost 4 bases and the J segment 3 bases; nucleotides outside the gene matches: 7. CDR3 protein: CASSSSTSGYYEQYF. The DNA of the CDR3 is TGTGCCAGCAGTTCCTCGACTAGCGGATACTACGAGCAGTACTTC.

This clonotype was recorded many times. V and J are TRBV12-3 or TRBV12-4 and TRBJ2-1; D unresolved. V was pared by 2 bases and J by 8 bases, with 13 bases between. The CDR3 is 14 amino acids. This CDR3 reads CASSLLTLPDEQFF. CDR3 in DNA: TGTGCCAGCAGTTTATTGACCCTCCCCGATGAGCAGTTCTTC.

This clonotype was seen ten or more times. The CDR3: CASHELDAEHEQYF. As DNA, the CDR3 is TGTGCCAGCCACGAACTCGACGCGGAACACGAGCAGTACTTC. The rearrangement uses TRBV28 and TRBJ2-7; D gene unclear. Germline V gene sequence: CDR1 MDHEN, CDR2 SYDVKM. The V end was cut by 8 bases, the J end by 5 bases, with 19 bases between. CDR3 length: 14 amino acids. Drawing the rest from reference TRBV28 and TRBJ2-7, the complete variable domain is DVKVTQSSRYLVKRTGEKVFLECVQDMDHENMFWYRQDPGLGLRLIYFSYDVKMKEKGDIPEGYSVSREKKERFSLILESASTNQTSMYLCASHELDAEHEQYFGPGTRLTVT.

A word on this clonotype: A much larger clone differs by one base, so this may be a read error. V and J are TRBV20-1 and TRBJ2-1, with TRBD2 matching over 9 bases. This CDR3 comprises 14 residues. Per the germline V gene, CDR1 is DFQATT and CDR2 is SNEGSKA (reference sequence). CDR3 loop: CSAQAGGSYNEPFF. For the CDR3, the DNA is TGCAGTGCTCAAGCGGGAGGTTCTTACAATGAGCCGTTCTTC.

This clonotype was recorded at least ten times. The chain couples TRBV6-5 to TRBJ2-7; 10 bases fit TRBD2. CDR3 length equals 14 residues. Losses at the gene ends were 6 bases for V and 6 bases for J; bases not matched to a gene: 8. Germline-derived CDR1 and CDR2 are MNHEY and SVGAGI. For the CDR3, the DNA is TGTGCCAGCAGAAGGCTAGCGGGAGTTTCCGAGCAGTACTTC. The encoded protein is CASRRLAGVSEQYF.

This clonotype has at least ten counts. As DNA, the CDR3 is TGTGCCAGCAGATCTGGGACAGGCTACAATGAGCAGTTCTTC. As protein: CASRSGTGYNEQFF. The chain combines TRBV6-1 with TRBJ2-1; 8 nucleotides align to TRBD1. J was trimmed by 3 bases and V by 6 bases; bases with no gene match: 4. There are 14 residues in the CDR3. In germline, CDR1 is MNHNS, CDR2 SASEGT.

This clonotype appeared many times. This sequence joins TRBV7-6 and TRBJ1-3; a weak D match, TRBD1 (6 bases). This CDR3 is built from 18 residues. V lost 3 bases, J lost 1 base, and 19 bases lay in between. Germline V gene lookup returns CDR1 SGHVS and CDR2 FNYEAQ. CDR3 loop: CASSLPVGGRRSGNTIYF. The CDR3 coding sequence is TGTGCCAGCAGCTTGCCTGTCGGGGGGCGCCGGTCTGGAAACACCATATATTTT. Filled out from reference TRBV7-6 and TRBJ1-3, the complete variable domain reads GAGVSQSPRYKVTKRGQDVALRCDPISGHVSLYWYRQALGQGPEFLTYFNYEAQQDKSGLPNDRFSAERPEGSISTLTIQRTEQRDSAMYRCASSLPVGGRRSGNTIYFGEGSWLTVV.

This clonotype was observed many times. CDR3 sequence reads: CNVRGLTDTQYF. The CDR3 DNA sequence: TGCAACGTGCGGGGTTTGACAGATACGCAGTATTTT. The rearrangement joins TRBV29-1 to TRBJ2-3; weak D call: TRBD2 (6 bases). CDR3 size: 12 residues. The germline V gene has CDR1 SQVTM and CDR2 ANQGSEA.

This clonotype occurred many times. This rearrangement joins TRBV4-1 to TRBJ2-5; TRBD1 is a possible D gene (6 bases). This CDR3 has 18 residues. V shed 1 base and J shed 3 bases, with 21 bases lying between them. CDR1 MGHRA and CDR2 YSYEKL come from the germline V gene. The CDR3 DNA follows: TGCGCCAGCAGCCAAGCGACAGGTCTGGGGCCTAGGGAAGAGACCCAGTACTTC. It is translated as CASSQATGLGPREETQYF.

This clonotype was seen a few times. The chain employs TRBV5-1 and TRBJ2-7; weak D call: TRBD2 (6 bases). The CDR3 covers 15 residues. The germline V gene encodes CDR1 SGHRS and CDR2 YFSETQ. V lost 3 bases to trimming and J lost 0 bases, with 13 bases between them. The CDR3 loop reads CASSWGTGSSYEQYF. In nucleotides, the CDR3 is TGCGCCAGCAGCTGGGGTACCGGGAGCTCCTACGAGCAGTACTTC. Full variable domain (missing parts from reference TRBV5-1 and TRBJ2-7): KAGVTQTPRYLIKTRGQQVTLSCSPISGHRSVSWYQQTPGQGLQFLFEYFSETQRNKGNFPGRFSGRQFSNSRSEMNVSTLELGDSALYLCASSWGTGSSYEQYFGPGTRLTVT.

Of note for this clonotype: This may arise from a read error, as a much more abundant clone is one base away. This chain connects TRBV11-2 to TRBJ2-3; the D is unclear. This CDR3 has 16 amino acids. The V gene's germline CDR1 is SGHAT and CDR2 FQNNGV. The CDR3 sequence: CAGSPRTWRGTDTQYF. The CDR3 DNA reads as TGTGCCGGCAGCCCGCGAACTTGGCGAGGCACAGATACGCAGTATTTT.

In this sample, this clonotype turned up many times. J is TRBJ2-5 and V is TRBV2; D may be TRBD1 or TRBD2 (5 bases each). The CDR3 length is 14 residues. CDR1 SNHLY and CDR2 FYNNEI come from the germline V gene. Trimming took 3 bases from V and 2 from J, leaving 10 bases between them. The CDR3 bases are TGTGCCAGCAGTGATCCGGGACCACAAGAGACCCAGTACTTC. Encoded protein: CASSDPGPQETQYF.

This clonotype was seen repeatedly, ten times or more. J is TRBJ1-3 and V is TRBV27, with D unclear. Germline values: CDR1 MNHEY, CDR2 SMNVEV (reference sequence). The CDR3 loop spans 18 amino acids. The ends were cut back, 6 bases at V and 0 bases at J, with 21 bases in the middle. CDR3 in amino acids: CASSPGLVGLASGNTIYF. The CDR3 DNA sequence: TGTGCCAGCAGCCCGGGCCTTGTGGGCCTAGCCTCTGGAAACACCATATATTTT.

Ten or more counts support this clonotype. CDR3 protein: CASSSTDTGELFF. The CDR3 nucleotides read TGTGCCAGCAGCTCTACGGACACCGGGGAGCTGTTTTTT. The chain carries TRBV7-3 and TRBJ2-2; D is unclear. V lost 4 bases and J lost 3, with 6 bases in between. The germline V gene encodes CDR1 SGHTA and CDR2 FQGTGA. CDR3 size: 13 residues.

This clonotype occurred many times. V and J are TRBV5-6 and TRBJ1-1; D might be TRBD1 (6 bases). The CDR3 spans 15 residues. V was trimmed by 3 bases and J by 0 bases, leaving 12 bases between them. Germline values: CDR1 SGHDT, CDR2 YYEEEE. In DNA form, the CDR3 reads TGTGCCAGCAGCTCATACAGGGTACTGAACACTGAAGCTTTCTTT. This gives the protein CASSSYRVLNTEAFF.